The source of this TCR beta chain is a study of CD8+ T cells in alopecia areata. As for the study in general: Treated patients were dosed with oral tofacitinib, taking 5 to 10 mg twice daily. Treatment with tofacitinib (6 to 18 months) was followed by 6 months off drug.

General study findings and limits: Scalp specimens additionally yield sequences from normal skin's resident alphabeta T cells.

About this clone itself: Its cognate antigen is unknown.

Following extraction, RNA underwent reverse transcription to cDNA, which served as the sequencing template. Method: immunoSEQ multiplex PCR; TCRdb's copy keeps in-frame clones and lacks some. The data show 110,000 to 150,000 clones, 51% seen once. The junction had 7 bases not matched to a gene; V was cut back by 3 bases and J by 6 bases. Germline CDR1 is GTSNPN and CDR2 is SVGIG (reference sequence). This CDR3 spans 14 amino acids. The TCR originated in a human donor with alopecia areata. The chain recombines TRBV30 with TRBJ1-5; 8 bases agree with TRBD1. Sample: CD4+ T cells sorted from blood, taken at week 0. The DNA for the CDR3 is TGTGCCTGGAGGACAGGGGAAAAGGGTCAGCCCCAGCATTTT. Protein: CAWRTGEKGQPQHF.